These 7 T cell receptor beta chains came from one sample sequenced in a study of Graves' ophthalmopathy and Graves' hyperthyroidism. TCR beta CDR3 amplification used RNA transcripts. First-round RT-PCR employed HTBI primers, with a second-round multiplex PCR after it. Each CDR3 protein gets one entry after TCRdb re-called the multiplex PCR reads with MiXCR. Of about 500,000 distinct CDR3 sequences in the sample, 35% to 40% are singletons; the top ten hold 4% to 5%. Input material: peripheral blood or thyroid tissue (not recorded which). All receptors come from an adult man with Graves' hyperthyroidism.

The chain combines TRBV18 with TRBJ2-7; 7 positions match TRBD1. CDR1 and CDR2 (germline): KGHSH, LQKENI. With V trimmed by 3 bases and J by 2 bases, 4 bases remained unmatched. The length of the CDR3 is 14 residues. CDR3 loop: CASSPKQGAYEQYF. The DNA for the CDR3 is TGTGCCAGCTCACCGAAGCAGGGGGCCTACGAGCAGTACTTC.

V gene TRBV27 combines with J gene TRBJ1-1; D remains ambiguous. The germline V and J ends were trimmed by 6 bases and 1 base, with 12 bases remaining between them. The CDR3 contains 14 residues. The germline V gene encodes CDR1 MNHEY and CDR2 SMNVEV (reference sequence). The CDR3 coding sequence is TGTGCCAGCAGGATTTTGTACGGGAACACTGAAGCTTTCTTT. As protein: CASRILYGNTEAFF.

As for this clonotype: The junction departs from the called germline gene at one end, perhaps through a read error. V and J are TRBV15 and TRBJ2-3; possible D gene TRBD1, 6 bases. The CDR3 loop spans 14 amino acids. Germline CDR1 and CDR2: LNHNV and YYDKDF (reference sequence). As DNA, the CDR3 is TGTGCCACCACCGGGACACGATACACAGATGCGCAGTATTTT. This sequence encodes CATTGTRYTDAQYF.

The chain uses TRBV7-9 and TRBJ1-1; 7 bases are a match to TRBD1. Trimming cost V 8 bases and J 2 bases; bases outside gene matches: 5. The CDR3 totals 13 residues. The germline CDR1 and CDR2 sequences are SEHNR and FQNEAQ (reference sequence). Here the CDR3 DNA reads TGTGCCAGCGCCCGGGACAGCAACACTGAAGCTTTCTTT. As protein: CASARDSNTEAFF.

The chain recombines TRBV7-9 with TRBJ2-5; 7 bases fit TRBD1. CDR3 length: 17 residues. V lost 6 bases, J lost 3 bases, and 16 bases stayed unmatched. CDR1 and CDR2 (germline): SEHNR, FQNEAQ (reference sequence). The CDR3 DNA sequence: TGTGCCAGCAGTCCCCGGTCGGTGCTAACAGGGGAAGAGACCCAGTACTTC. It is translated as CASSPRSVLTGEETQYF.

This clonotype was detected a few times. The chain has TRBV30 and TRBJ1-2; the D gene is possibly TRBD1 (6 bases). Germline CDR1 and CDR2: GTSNPN and SVGIG (reference sequence). V lost 8 bases to trimming and J lost 5 bases, with 18 bases between them. CDR3 size: 13 residues. For the CDR3, the DNA is TGTGCCGGCAGACAGGATTTAAGTTATGGCTACACCTTC. Protein product: CAGRQDLSYGYTF.

This clonotype has a count of ten or more. The rearrangement joins TRBV20-1 to TRBJ1-5; 9 bases are shared with TRBD1. This CDR3 spans 13 amino acids. Losses at the gene ends were 6 bases for V and 5 bases for J; bases not matched to a gene: 5. Germline CDR1 is DFQATT and CDR2 is SNEGSKA (reference sequence). CDR3 in amino acids: CSAGQGSDQPQHF. CDR3 nucleotides: TGCAGTGCGGGACAGGGTTCGGATCAGCCCCAGCATTTT.